Given below is one TCR beta chain in context. From germline, CDR1 is SGDLS and CDR2 YYNGEE. Trimming stripped 7 bases from V and 2 bases from J, with 13 bases between. The CDR3 is made up of 14 amino acids. This entry belongs to a study of blood T cell repertoires in COVID-19. Only in-frame clones appear in the TCRdb table, and some are missing; sequencing was by immunoSEQ multiplex PCR. The table has about 70,000 clones, 81% seen once. The chain links TRBV9 to TRBJ1-3; D gene unclear. The source of this sequence is a woman in her seventies with acute or convalescent COVID-19. Material for sequencing was peripheral blood. The CDR3 loop reads CASSWAETGNTIYF. The CDR3 nucleotides read TGTGCCAGCTCCTGGGCAGAAACTGGAAACACCATATATTTT.